This T cell receptor beta chain comes out of a study of T cell responses to AZD1222 COVID-19 vaccine (dated by TCRdb to the early 2020s). In the study overall: AZD1222 recipients with second doses at about 4 weeks or about 12 weeks were pooled, because spike-specific TCR depth and breadth did not differ between schedules. TCR sequencing was performed for roughly 250 trial participants, of whom around 200 were given two doses of AZD1222 and some 26 were given two doses of MenACWY control vaccine. Enrollment into the trials was organized by age into subgroups of 18-55, 56-69 and 70-plus years, and those subgroups contained roughly 150, 30 and 60 TCR-sequenced participants, respectively.

The CDR3 regions of human TCRbeta chains were analyzed by immunosequencing. The published analysis was carried out like this. TCRs in the repertoires were matched against a reference library of SARS-CoV-2-specific TCRs that had been generated with the MIRA antigen-specificity platform. Breadth meant the fraction of unique TCRs that were SARS-CoV-2-associated, whereas depth meant the fraction of total T cells that were SARS-CoV-2-associated. Using the MIRA data, each spike-specific TCR was mapped to the spike region that the TCR reacts to and placed in a CD4 or CD8 class. Log10-transformed breadth and depth values were compared by one-way ANOVA with Sidak's multiple comparisons tests. The table comes from immuneACCESS by way of TCRdb, which keeps in-frame sequences with V and J called. Part of the clones is missing from these tables; in studies checked, under half for an unresolved V gene and the rest for unknown reasons. For V, J and clone size, that table is used; D and trimming come from the DNA. This sample comprises 170,000 or so clones, roughly nine tenths of them detected only once. The top ten hold roughly 1.6% of the sample.

About this clone: What this receptor recognizes is not known. Per-base quality was not reported, and no clone a single base away is much larger than it.

What this sample's time point label stands for: baseline before first vaccination. Samples from vaccinated people were obtained from the UK trials COV001 and COV002, which included a single-blind randomized controlled phase 2/3 trial of AZD1222 (ChAdOx1 nCoV-19) in healthy adults. For TCRbeta chain sequencing, PBMC samples from trial participants were taken at day 0 and at day 28 after the second dose. Taken from the germline V gene (reference sequence), the CDR1 and CDR2 loops are DFQATT and SNEGSKA. From the cysteine through the phenylalanine, the CDR3 covers 16 amino acids. Only the CDR3 region is kept as DNA, spanning 48 bases read in frame from base 1. Relative to germline, V is 3 bases shorter and J is 1 base shorter, with 16 bases between their ends. The full study reports these points: In the small 56-69-year group, the increase in depth fell short of significance, most likely because of low power. Vaccine-associated CD4 TCRs spanned the whole spike protein, with dominant responses in regions 160-218 and 743-854. Because no samples from the day 14 peak response were available, repertoires could be characterized only after the peak T cell response. Only a handful of AZD1222 recipients were SARS-CoV-2 seropositive at baseline, limiting conclusions about previously exposed vaccinees. Reportedly, almost half of the unique spike-specific TCRs recognized epitopes lying outside the regions that are mutated in the B.1.351 and B.1.1.7 variants. Participants were mostly white British, with more females than males. The authors suggested clonal diversity may have been underestimated. After two AZD1222 doses, both the breadth and the depth of spike-specific TCRs were significantly higher than at day 0 and than in MenACWY recipients.

The TCR was taken from an adult in good health. Sequencing used peripheral blood, obtained on day 0 of AZD1222 vaccination. Recombination connected TRBV20-1 to TRBJ1-3; 5 matching bases give a weak D call of TRBD1. The CDR3 reads as follows: CSASTSTGQSGNTIYF. The DNA sequence follows: TGCAGTGCTAGTACGTCCACAGGCCAATCTGGAAACACCATATATTTT.